The 2 T cell receptor beta chains below all came from one sample that was sequenced in a study of blood T cell repertoires in COVID-19. Profiled with immunoSEQ multiplex PCR; TCRdb holds only in-frame clones, not every one. The sample has a few hundred thousand clones, about 86% seen once. Sequenced sample: PBMCs or T cells enriched from blood (not recorded which). Source of these receptors: a man younger than 40 with acute COVID-19.

The rearrangement links TRBV11-2 to TRBJ2-3, with D possibly TRBD2 on 5 matching bases. The CDR3 consists of 15 residues. The V gene lost 2 bases and the J gene lost 2 bases, with 11 bases spanning the gap. CDR1 SGHAT and CDR2 FQNNGV come from the germline V gene. The CDR3 spells CASSLFRGSTDTQYF. The CDR3 DNA reads as TGTGCCAGCAGCTTATTTCGGGGATCCACAGATACGCAGTATTTT.

The V call is TRBV7-9, the J call TRBJ1-3; D is undetermined. The germline CDR1 and CDR2 sequences are SEHNR and FQNEAQ (reference sequence). This CDR3 has 15 residues. Trimming shortened V by 5 bases and J by 0 bases, and 11 bases separated the two germline ends. CDR3 nucleotides: TGTGCCAGCAGCCTACTCGGTGGCTCTGGAAACACCATATATTTT. The encoded protein is CASSLLGGSGNTIYF.